The following is a T cell receptor (beta chain) sequence with its context. What it binds is not known. This entry comes from a study of T cell responses to AZD1222 COVID-19 vaccine. The study's findings and limits: The repertoires were collected only after the peak T cell response. After two AZD1222 doses, spike-specific TCR breadth and depth rose versus day 0. Reports say nearly half of spike-specific TCRs go after unmutated variant regions. Most donors were white British and more were female, and clonal diversity was possibly underestimated.

TCRdb's table, derived via immunoSEQ multiplex PCR, lists solely in-frame clones and lacks some. The data show about 130,000 clones, around 90% seen once. This CDR3 has 17 amino acids. Germline V gene sequence: CDR1 PRHDT, CDR2 FYEKMQ (reference sequence). Trimming cost V 0 bases and J 3 bases; bases outside gene matches: 6. The chain employs TRBV13 and TRBJ2-1, with TRBD2 matching 9 bases. This specimen consisted of peripheral blood, obtained on day 0 of MenACWY control vaccination. The origin of this receptor is an adult in good health. CDR3 DNA sequence: TGTGCCAGCAGCTTAGGGTTAGCGGGAGCAGTCTACAATGAGCAGTTCTTC. Translation: CASSLGLAGAVYNEQFF. Supplemented by reference TRBV13 and TRBJ2-1, the full variable domain reads AAGVIQSPRHLIKEKRETATLKCYPIPRHDTVYWYQQGPGQDPQFLISFYEKMQSDKGSIPDRFSAQQFSDYHSELNMSSLELGDSALYFCASSLGLAGAVYNEQFFGPGTRLTVL.